Below, one T cell receptor (beta chain) is given with its context. Its recognized antigen is unknown. No base quality information exists; no much larger clone differs at one position. The same CDR3 also results from other DNA sequences found in this sample. The donors were included in the validation cohort of some 110 subjects, a group kept apart from the roughly 670-subject first cohort. The source of the sample is a study of cytomegalovirus exposure and HLA in healthy donors (dated by TCRdb to between 2016 and 2019). Background for the entire study: The roughly 670 repertoires of the first cohort and the approximately 130 validation repertoires were produced on the same platform, according to a later analysis. The study aimed to test whether signatures of past pathogen exposure could be identified by cataloging public T cell receptors. A separate validation cohort of roughly 110 different subjects was used in addition to the approximately 700-subject first cohort. To predict cytomegalovirus infection status, the study brought together high-throughput TCR immunosequencing, statistical association of individual TCRs with disease status, and machine learning.

CDR1 SGHRS and CDR2 YFSETQ are derived from the germline V gene. Cut back by 0 bases and 2 bases, the V and J ends lie 5 bases apart. The CDR3 starts with the cysteine, ends with the phenylalanine, and has 13 residues. The sequence is cut down to CDR3 DNA, 39 bases in frame from base 1. General findings and caveats noted by the study authors: The authors suggested that the approach could potentially be extended to other disease states and immunological phenotypes. The classifier was reported to diagnose cytomegalovirus status with high specificity and sensitivity in both the original cohort and the validation cohort. A later analysis found that TCRs clustered in the first cohort also tended to co-occur in the 120 or so validation repertoires, with approximately 95% of cluster scores above 0. Three of the identified cytomegalovirus-associated TCR beta chains were confirmed in vitro to be specific for cytomegalovirus antigens. Most TCR sequences were seen in very few donors, while some public TCRs were found in many individuals. The study listed 170 or so TCR beta chains as associated with cytomegalovirus. All 110 or so repertoires were used to score co-occurrence in the validation cohort in a later analysis, because that analysis had no HLA typing for the cohort.

The library relied on the immunoSEQ multiplex PCR assay. In the authors' own workflow: A statistical classification framework was built for diagnosing cytomegalovirus status from the catalog of TCR beta chain sequences. TCRdb stores this immuneACCESS table with in-frame sequences only. Part of the clones is absent; in the studies checked, under half of the shortfall reflects unresolved V genes, and no reason is known for the rest. The V and J calls and clone size were taken over from that table, and D and trimming were inferred from the DNA. A total of approximately 160,000 clones appear in this sample, approximately 84% of them only once. The ten biggest clones cover about 9.4% of the sample.

Specimen: PBMCs. The sequence was obtained from a man younger than 40 in good health and CMV-seropositive. This sequence uses TRBV5-1 and TRBJ2-5, and possibly TRBD1, on 5 matching bases. The CDR3 loop reads CASSLDRQETQYF. The bases read TGCGCCAGCAGCTTGGACAGGCAAGAGACCCAGTACTTC.